The TCR beta chain described here comes from a study of memory CD4+ T cells and cytomegalovirus serostatus. Study context: Of the healthy Belgian adults, 9 were CMV seropositive and 20 to 30 seronegative. Study-level findings and limits: A US-trained random forest predicted CMV serostatus with median AUC around 0.93. Each of around 69 CMV-associated TCRbeta sequences occurred in one to five individuals.

Single viable CD3+CD4+CD8-CD45RO+ cells were sorted as the memory CD4+ T cells. Positive selection with CD4 microbeads enriched total CD4+ T cells. Only in-frame clones appear in the TCRdb table, and some are missing; sequencing was by immunoSEQ multiplex PCR. This table holds about 50,000 clones, over 70% found once. Germline assignment: CDR1 SGHVS and CDR2 FQNEAQ. V lost 5 bases and J lost 6, with 13 bases in between. The length of the CDR3 is 13 residues. Points on this clone: Its antigen is not known.

This receptor was taken from an adult in good health and CMV-seronegative. The genes are TRBV7-8 and TRBJ1-1; tentative D call: TRBD1 (5 bases). The sequencing sample was made of memory CD4+ T cells from blood. CDR3 amino acids: CASSEVGTPEAFF. CDR3 DNA sequence: TGTGCCAGCAGCGAGGTGGGGACCCCTGAAGCTTTCTTT. The complete variable domain, with remaining parts taken from reference TRBV7-8 and TRBJ1-1, reads GAGVSQSPRYKVAKRGQDVALRCDPISGHVSLFWYQQALGQGPEFLTYFQNEAQLDKSGLPSDRFFAERPEGSVSTLKIQRTQQEDSAVYLCASSEVGTPEAFFGQGTRLTVV.